The clone carrying this TCR beta chain has just one count. Its antigen is still unknown. The data derive from a study of T cells in Graves' hyperthyroidism and ophthalmopathy. Using RNA transcripts as the source, TCR beta CDR3 regions were amplified. HTBI primers were the set used in a first-round RT-PCR of the TCR CDR3. TCRdb processed the multiplex PCR reads anew with MiXCR; each CDR3 protein has one entry. The sample records more than 500,000 distinct CDR3 sequences, 15% to 20% being singletons. Broader study findings: The model predicted ophthalmopathy a median around 6.5 months before onset.

The sample was blood. The TCR comes from a woman aged 25 to 45 with Graves' ophthalmopathy.

The chain's CDR3 is CASEGSGGRGASLSEQFF. The CDR3 DNA is TGTGCCAGCGAAGGTTCGGGTGGGCGGGGGGCCTCTTTGAGTGAGCAGTTCTTC. The chain uses TRBV6-2 or TRBV6-3 and TRBJ2-1; 8 bases are shared with TRBD2. Germline-derived CDR1 and CDR2 are MNHEY and SVGEGT. The CDR3 is 18 residues long. With V trimmed by 8 bases and J by 9 bases, 24 bases remained unmatched.